Listed below are T cell receptor beta chains from one sample, sequenced in a study of shared clonotypes between healthy human individuals. This table comes from immunoSEQ multiplex PCR, and its TCRdb copy is limited to in-frame clones, with some not included. The sample has 760,000 or so clones, around 96% seen once. Sequences were obtained from naive CD8+ T cells sorted from blood. Every receptor here comes from a man aged 25 to 45 in good health. Each CDR3 is given with its conserved first and last residue. The order of the fields is V gene, D gene, J gene, CDR3 DNA, CDR3 protein. The D gene is left open where the match is weak.

TRBV7-9	-	TRBJ2-3	TGTGCCGGGCGTCTGCCTGTACCGAACACAGATACGCAGTATTTT	CAGRLPVPNTDTQYF
TRBV4-3	TRBD2	TRBJ2-2	TGCGCCAGCAGCCCTGATGGACTAGCGGGATCCAACACCGGGGAGCTGTTTTTT	CASSPDGLAGSNTGELFF
TRBV5-6	TRBD1	TRBJ1-2	TGTGCCAGCAGCTTCGGGACAGGGGATGTCTATGGCTACACCTTC	CASSFGTGDVYGYTF
TRBV11-2	-	TRBJ2-7	TGTGCCAGCAGCTTAGGCGGGGTGAGATACGAGCAGTACTTC	CASSLGGVRYEQYF
TRBV11-2	-	TRBJ2-5	TGTGCCAGCAGCCCTGGACTATTTGGGTCGGAGACCCAGTACTTC	CASSPGLFGSETQYF
TRBV7-9	-	TRBJ2-6	TGTGCCAGCAGCCTACTGGGGCACTCTGGGGCCAACGTCCTGACTTTC	CASSLLGHSGANVLTF
TRBV7-8	TRBD2	TRBJ2-7	TGTGCCAGCAGCTTAGCGCAAATTGTAGCGGGAGAGGGATACGAGCAGTACTTC	CASSLAQIVAGEGYEQYF
TRBV27	TRBD2	TRBJ2-2	TGTGCCAGCAGTATACTAGCGGGGGACGGCACCGGGGAGCTGTTTTTT	CASSILAGDGTGELFF
TRBV5-8	TRBD1	TRBJ1-1	TGTGCCAGCAGCCTTGAAGGGGCACAGGGGGCAGGAGTGGCTTTCTTT	CASSLEGAQGAGVAFF
TRBV23-1	-	TRBJ2-2	TGCGCCAGCAGTCAAAGGGGACACTCAACCCCGCAGAACACCGGGGAGCTGTTTTTT	CASSQRGHSTPQNTGELFF
TRBV27	TRBD2	TRBJ2-1	TGTGCCAGCAGTCACTCGGGACTACCCAATGAGCAGTTCTTC	CASSHSGLPNEQFF
TRBV4-3	-	TRBJ1-5	TGCGCCAGCAGCCAAGATTGGGCAGGGGCTGGCAATCAGCCCCAGCATTTT	CASSQDWAGAGNQPQHF
TRBV5-1	TRBD2	TRBJ2-7	TGCGCCAGCAGCTTCCTAGCGGGGGATAACGAGCAGTACTTC	CASSFLAGDNEQYF